The clone carrying this TCR beta chain is a singleton in its sample. Sequencing was performed with immunoSEQ multiplex PCR; in TCRdb, only in-frame clones are kept and a portion is missing. The sample yields 2 million to 2.5 million clones, about 95% seen once. This specimen belongs to a study of shared clonotypes between healthy human individuals. Turning to the study itself: Participating donors consisted of a couple of women and a few men aged 18 to 49.

The CDR3 runs to 15 residues. Unmatched junction bases numbered 3, after V lost 2 bases and J lost 3 bases. The V gene's germline CDR1 is SGHRS and CDR2 YFSETQ. Cells designated naive CD8 were CD45RO-negative and were positively selected for CCR7, with terminally differentiated effector memory CD45RA+ cells excluded. Sequencing was performed on naive CD8+ T cells sorted from blood. This chain connects TRBV5-1 to TRBJ2-2, with 8 positions matching TRBD2. This receptor was identified in a man between 18 and 29 years old in good health. The CDR3 DNA follows: TGCGCCAGCAGCTTTCGGGAGGGGGACACCGGGGAGCTGTTTTTT. Protein product: CASSFREGDTGELFF.